This T cell receptor (beta chain) stems from a study of blood T cell repertoires in COVID-19 (dated by TCRdb to the early 2020s). A note on the overall study: Samples from collaborators originated in the United States, Italy and Spain and spanned both the acute and convalescent phases of COVID-19. The repertoires were released in a freely available public database meant as a resource for research on the immune response to SARS-CoV-2. Samples came from the ongoing ImmuneRACE study (first 160 participants) plus 1,254 subjects from 6 global collaborators. The sample metadata nearly always contained a de-identified subject ID, COVID-19 status, age in years and sex. The dataset comprised deeply sampled blood TCRbeta repertoires from subjects exposed to, actively infected with, or recovered from COVID-19. Where available, HLA class I and class II types were taken from metadata supplied by the sample provider and were not determined by assay-based typing. The prospective study material was composed of cDNA or gDNA derived from T cells, B-cell-depleted T cells, or PBMCs. Summary of the overall study and its limitations: The quantity of clinical and demographic metadata differed by source and by participant and was supplied without curation.

The germline V gene (reference sequence) sets CDR1 to LGHDT and CDR2 to YNNKEL. The CDR3 spans 11 residues, from the cysteine through the phenylalanine. The only DNA kept is the CDR3, 33 bases in frame from the first base. V and J are truncated by 9 bases and 5 bases respectively, leaving an intervening sequence of 10 bases. Participants in the prospective study were enrolled through a virtual design, were aged roughly 18 to 90 years, and lived in some 24 United States geographic areas. In the prospective study, cohorts were assigned on the basis of participant-reported clinical history obtained from a screening survey and a study questionnaire. In the prospective study, whole blood, serum and a nasopharyngeal or oropharyngeal swab were collected from each participant by mobile phlebotomists. Additional blood draws and questionnaires over an approximately 2-month period could optionally be provided by prospective study participants. Blood samples from the prospective study were shipped frozen or at room temperature prior to DNA extraction.

This clone was seen a handful of times. It lacks a known antigen. Qualities for individual bases were not recorded, and no much larger clone is one base off. The same CDR3 is also encoded by other DNA sequences in this sample. TCRbeta CDR3 regions were amplified from genomic DNA using the immunoSEQ Assay, a bias-controlled multiplex PCR. The paper's processing steps were these. Nucleated cell counts per sample were estimated from amplification of reference gene primers within the assay. To quantify the absolute abundance of each unique TCRbeta CDR3 rearrangement, sequence reads were collapsed and filtered. Productive Simpson clonality was computed per sample as the square root of Simpson's diversity index over productive rearrangements. TCRdb took over this immuneACCESS table, retaining in-frame rearrangements with V and J assigned. Such tables are incomplete; in checked studies, under half of the missing clones stem from an unresolved V gene, and the remainder is unexplained. V, J and clone size reflect that table, while D and trimming were determined from the DNA. The sample profile shows 150,000 to 200,000 clones; about 88% of them were found once. The leading ten clones occupy under 3% of the sample.

The V and J segments used are TRBV3-1 (or the pseudogene TRBV3-2) and TRBJ1-1, with no reliable assignment of the D segment. The receptor was derived from a woman between 40 and 55 years old with acute COVID-19. Material for sequencing was PBMCs or T cells enriched from blood (not recorded which). The nucleotide sequence reads as follows: TGTGCCAGTCGTGGAGGGACTGAAGCTTTCTTT. This is translated as CASRGGTEAFF.